A selection of T cell receptor beta chains follows, all from one sample in a study of T-cell memory formation after mild COVID-19. From the 5' RACE reads, TCRdb called clonotypes with MiXCR, one entry per CDR3 protein. The repertoire holds 150,000 to 200,000 distinct CDR3 sequences, with 11% as singletons. Source material: PBMCs or a T cell subset sorted from them (not recorded which). The origin of the receptors is a young man who had mild COVID-19 (a few samples of this study predate the infection). Cell type and time point are not known. CDR3s include the opening cysteine and the closing phenylalanine or tryptophan. A D gene is named only where the DNA matches it firmly. A row's size may be missing; if present it is once, few, many or a size class.

few TRBD2 TRBJ2-2 TRBV5-1 TGCGCCAGCAGCCAACTAGCGGACAACACCGGGGAGCTGTTTTTT CASSQLADNTGELFF
few . TRBJ1-2 TRBV5-1 TGCGCCAGCAGCTTCGGGGCTAACTATGGCTACACCTTC CASSFGANYGYTF
. . TRBJ2-2 TRBV7-8 TGTGCCAGCAGCTGGGAAGCTTTGGGGCAGCTGTTTTTT CASSWEALGQLFF
. . TRBJ1-2 TRBV7-9 TGTGCCAGCAGCCTTGCTGGGACAAGGCCGGGATTGAGCTATGGCTACACCTTC CASSLAGTRPGLSYGYTF
. TRBD2 TRBJ2-1 TRBV11-2 TGTGCCAGCAGCTCCCGCGGCTTAGCGGGGGCCCAGAGCTCCTACAATGAGCAGTTCTTC CASSSRGLAGAQSSYNEQFF
. . TRBJ1-1 TRBV6-5 TGTGCCAGCAGTTTGAGACAGGCGAACACTGAAGCTTTCTTT CASSLRQANTEAFF
. . TRBJ1-5 TRBV18 TGTGCCAGCTCACCACAAGGGGCAGATCAGCCCCAGCATTTT CASSPQGADQPQHF
many TRBD1 TRBJ1-2 TRBV11-1 TGTGCCAGCAGTCTATCCGGGACAGGGGCCTATGGCTACACCTTC CASSLSGTGAYGYTF
few . TRBJ2-5 TRBV2 TGTGCCAGCAGTGTCGGGACCGAGACCCAGTACTTC CASSVGTETQYF
few . TRBJ1-2 TRBV20-1 TGCAGTGCTAGAGATAACGCATTGGAAGGCTACACCTTC CSARDNALEGYTF
few . TRBJ1-6 TRBV4-3 TGCGCCAGCAGCAAACGGACGGGGGCCAGGGAATCACCCCTCCACTTT CASSKRTGARESPLHF
. . TRBJ2-5 TRBV12-3/TRBV12-4 TGTGCCAGCAGTTTTCACGGGGAGGAGACCCAGTACTTC CASSFHGEETQYF
. . TRBJ1-5 TRBV5-1 TGCGCCAGCAGCCGTGGGGACGGAACTAGCAATCAGCCCCAGCATTTT CASSRGDGTSNQPQHF
. . TRBJ1-3 TRBV6-5 TGTGCCAGCAGAGAGGGAAACACCATATATTTT CASREGNTIYF
few . TRBJ2-1 TRBV5-1 TGCGCCAGCAGCCCCCGGGCCGGGGTTAGTATGATTCCGGTTGAGCAGTTCTTC CASSPRAGVSMIPVEQFF
few . TRBJ2-1 TRBV7-3 TGTGCCAGCAGCTTAACTGGCAGGACAGAGAACAATGAGCAGTTCTTC CASSLTGRTENNEQFF
. TRBD2 TRBJ2-2 TRBV7-6 TGTGCCAGCAGCCGCTTCGAGCGGGGGAACACCGGGGAGCTGTTTTTT CASSRFERGNTGELFF
few . TRBJ1-6 TRBV20-1 TGCAGTGCCCCGTTCGGCGGGGATTCACCCCTCCACTTT CSAPFGGDSPLHF
few . TRBJ1-1 TRBV5-6 TGTGCCAGCAGCTTGGGAGATAGGGAGAACACTGAAGCTTTCTTT CASSLGDRENTEAFF
few TRBD1 TRBJ2-7 TRBV11-2 TGTGCCAGCAGCCTACCGGGACAGTTACCTTACGAGCAGTACTTC CASSLPGQLPYEQYF
. . TRBJ2-5 TRBV6-5 TGTGCCAGCAGGAAGAGGGGGGGCCAAGAGACCCAGTACTTC CASRKRGGQETQYF
few TRBD1 TRBJ1-2 TRBV5-1 TGCGCCAGCGCTACAGGGGAGATTAACTATGGCTACACCTTC CASATGEINYGYTF
few TRBD1 TRBJ1-4 TRBV12-3/TRBV12-4 TGTGCCAGCAGTAGACAGGGGGATAAGCGTGAAAAACTGTTTTTT CASSRQGDKREKLFF
. TRBD1 TRBJ1-5 TRBV20-1 TGCAGTGCTCCGGACAGGGGAACCCAGCATTTT CSAPDRGTQHF
few . TRBJ1-2 TRBV4-2 TGTGCCAGCAGCCAAGAGGACTATGGCTACACCTTC CASSQEDYGYTF
few TRBD2 TRBJ2-2 TRBV30 TGTGCCTGGATGAAGGGGTACCGGACTAGCGGGCACACCGGGGAGCTGTTTTTT CAWMKGYRTSGHTGELFF
. TRBD2 TRBJ2-1 TRBV6-5 TGTGCCAACAGTTACGGAGCGGGGAGAGATGAGCAGTTCTTC CANSYGAGRDEQFF
. . TRBJ1-1 TRBV30 TGTGCCTGGAGTGTCCAGGGTTCCCCCCGGGCTTTCTTT CAWSVQGSPRAFF
. . TRBJ1-6 TRBV20-1 TGCAGTGCTAGAGACCCAGAGTATAATTCACCCCTCCACTTT CSARDPEYNSPLHF
few TRBD2 TRBJ2-3 TRBV5-1 TGCGCCAGCAGCTGGGCGGGGGGGGTGACAGATACGCAGTATTTT CASSWAGGVTDTQYF
few . TRBJ1-1 TRBV6-1 TGTGCCAGCAGGCACCTTCAGGGACCCACTGAAGCTTTCTTT CASRHLQGPTEAFF
few TRBD1 TRBJ2-5 TRBV15 TGTGCCACCAGCAGAGCTGGACAGGGAGAGACCCAGTACTTC CATSRAGQGETQYF
. TRBD1 TRBJ1-6 TRBV20-1 TGCAGTGCACCGGACAGGGGGGAATCACCCCTCCACTTT CSAPDRGESPLHF
few . TRBJ1-6 TRBV12-3/TRBV12-4 TGTGCCATCAAGGGGTCCTATAATTCACCCCTCCACTTT CAIKGSYNSPLHF
few . TRBJ2-3 TRBV4-1 TGCGCCAGCAGCCAAGGGCCTGAGGAGCGGGCGTCAGATACGCAGTATTTT CASSQGPEERASDTQYF
. TRBD2 TRBJ2-3 TRBV2 TGTGCCACCGGGACTAACACAGATACGCAGTATTTT CATGTNTDTQYF
. . TRBJ1-6 TRBV20-1 TGCAGTGCTAGAGTTTCAAGCGGGTCACCCCTCCACTTT CSARVSSGSPLHF
. . TRBJ1-2 TRBV20-1 TGCAGTGCTGCCCGGGACGGAGATAACTATGGCTACACCTTC CSAARDGDNYGYTF
. . TRBJ2-5 TRBV12-3/TRBV12-4 TGTGCCAGCACCCAAGGCATCCAAGAGACCCAGTACTTC CASTQGIQETQYF
. TRBD1 TRBJ2-4 TRBV7-6 TGTGCCAGCAGCGGCTGGACAGGGTTGGGTGAACAGTACTTC CASSGWTGLGEQYF
many TRBD2 TRBJ2-7 TRBV7-2 TGTGCCAGCAGCTCCTTAGCGGGGGGCTGGGACTACGAGCAGTACTTC CASSSLAGGWDYEQYF
. TRBD2 TRBJ2-2 TRBV7-2 TGTGCCAGCAGCTTATCTAGCGGGGGGGCGTACCGCACTACCGGGGAGCTGTTTTTT CASSLSSGGAYRTTGELFF
few . TRBJ2-3 TRBV12-3/TRBV12-4 TGTGCCAGCACCTCTTCTCAAGATACGCAGTATTTT CASTSSQDTQYF
few TRBD1 TRBJ1-5 TRBV20-1 TGCAGTGCTACTAAACAGGGGGCAAGTCAGCCCCAGCATTTT CSATKQGASQPQHF
few . TRBJ1-6 TRBV6-1 TGTGCCAGCAGTGAAACGGGTGGTTCACCCCTCCACTTT CASSETGGSPLHF
many TRBD1 TRBJ1-3 TRBV7-2 TGTGCCAGCAGCCTCTCCGGGACAGCTGGAAACACCATATATTTT CASSLSGTAGNTIYF
few TRBD2 TRBJ2-2 TRBV13 TGTGCCAGCAGCCGCTGGTCCAGCGGGAGCGCCGGGGAGCTGTTTTTT CASSRWSSGSAGELFF
few . TRBJ2-7 TRBV29-1 TGCAGCGTCCTGGACAGCACCTACGAGCAGTACTTC CSVLDSTYEQYF
few . TRBJ1-5 TRBV7-8 TGTGCCAGCAGCTTTCCAGGGGACAATCAGCCCCAGCATTTT CASSFPGDNQPQHF
. TRBD2 TRBJ2-1 TRBV5-1 TGCGCCAGCAGCTTGGCGACTAGCGGGAACAATGAGCAGTTCTTC CASSLATSGNNEQFF
medium-sized TRBD1 TRBJ2-3 TRBV12-3/TRBV12-4 TGTGCCAGCAGCACGGGACAGGCAGATACGCAGTATTTT CASSTGQADTQYF
few TRBD2 TRBJ2-3 TRBV6-5 TGTGCCAGCAGTTACCTAGCGGGGGCCCCAGATACGCAGTATTTT CASSYLAGAPDTQYF
. TRBD2 TRBJ2-3 TRBV12-3/TRBV12-4 TGTGCCAGCAGGATAGCGGGGGGCGGCACAGATACGCAGTATTTT CASRIAGGGTDTQYF
few TRBD2 TRBJ2-2 TRBV12-3/TRBV12-4 TGTGCCAGCAGTTTTTACGCGGGGGGGACCACCGGGGAGCTGTTTTTT CASSFYAGGTTGELFF
few . TRBJ2-7 TRBV5-1 TGCGCCAGCAGCTTTCAGGGAGGTAACGAGCAGTACTTC CASSFQGGNEQYF
. . TRBJ2-2 TRBV24-1 TGTGCCACCAGTGAGGGCTACGCGAACACCGGGGAGCTGTTTTTT CATSEGYANTGELFF